A selection of T cell receptor beta chains follows, all from one sample in a study of Graves' ophthalmopathy and Graves' hyperthyroidism. TCRdb reprocessed the multiplex PCR reads with MiXCR, giving one entry per CDR3 protein. This table has roughly 1.1 million distinct CDR3 sequences, about 40% appearing once. Sequencing was carried out using peripheral blood or thyroid tissue (not recorded which). These receptors all come from an adult man with Graves' hyperthyroidism. Each CDR3 is given with its conserved first and last residue. The D gene is left open where the match is weak. Where a row states a size, it is once, few, many or the class of an expanded clone; other rows omit it.

V gene: TRBV10-3
J gene: TRBJ2-2
clone size: -
D gene: TRBD2
CDR3 protein: CAISDWTSGGTNTGELFF
CDR3 DNA: TGTGCCATCAGTGACTGGACTAGCGGGGGGACGAACACCGGGGAGCTGTTTTTT

V gene: TRBV11-2
J gene: TRBJ1-1
clone size: many
D gene: -
CDR3 protein: CASSLFSRQEAFF
CDR3 DNA: TGTGCCAGCAGCTTGTTTTCCAGACAGGAGGCTTTCTTT

V gene: TRBV9
J gene: TRBJ1-3
clone size: few
D gene: -
CDR3 protein: CASSVYDAERKFSGNTIYF
CDR3 DNA: TGTGCCAGCAGCGTGTACGACGCCGAGAGGAAGTTCTCTGGAAACACCATATATTTT

V gene: TRBV7-8
J gene: TRBJ1-5
clone size: many
D gene: -
CDR3 protein: CASSHREGVDPQHF
CDR3 DNA: TGTGCCAGCAGCCACCGGGAGGGCGTTGATCCCCAGCATTTT

V gene: TRBV29-1
J gene: TRBJ1-1
clone size: -
D gene: -
CDR3 protein: CSVVGGRTEAFF
CDR3 DNA: TGCAGCGTTGTCGGGGGCCGGACTGAAGCTTTCTTT

V gene: TRBV11-2
J gene: TRBJ1-5
clone size: many
D gene: TRBD1
CDR3 protein: CASSLGDRDVQPQHF
CDR3 DNA: TGTGCCAGCAGCTTGGGGGACAGGGATGTTCAGCCCCAGCATTTT

V gene: TRBV2
J gene: TRBJ2-5
clone size: -
D gene: TRBD2
CDR3 protein: CASNPGGVKTQYF
CDR3 DNA: TGTGCCAGTAACCCGGGGGGGGTAAAGACCCAGTACTTC

V gene: TRBV5-4
J gene: TRBJ1-6
clone size: many
D gene: TRBD1
CDR3 protein: CASSVDRDGSPLHF
CDR3 DNA: TGTGCCAGCAGCGTGGACAGGGACGGTTCACCCCTCCACTTT

V gene: TRBV25-1
J gene: TRBJ2-2
clone size: -
D gene: TRBD1
CDR3 protein: CASSLDRGNKNTGELFF
CDR3 DNA: TGTGCCAGCAGCTTGGACAGGGGGAATAAAAACACCGGGGAGCTGTTTTTT

V gene: TRBV7-3
J gene: TRBJ2-3
clone size: -
D gene: -
CDR3 protein: CASSTRMADTQYF
CDR3 DNA: TGTGCCAGCAGCACTAGGATGGCGGATACGCAGTATTTT

V gene: TRBV19
J gene: TRBJ2-7
clone size: -
D gene: -
CDR3 protein: CASSISVRSSYEQYF
CDR3 DNA: TGTGCCAGTAGTATATCGGTCAGGAGCTCCTACGAGCAGTACTTC

V gene: TRBV7-9
J gene: TRBJ1-1
clone size: few
D gene: -
CDR3 protein: CASRRDMRENTEAFF
CDR3 DNA: TGTGCCAGCAGACGGGACATGCGAGAAAACACTGAAGCTTTCTTT

V gene: TRBV27
J gene: TRBJ1-4
clone size: few
D gene: -
CDR3 protein: CASRGRGREKLFF
CDR3 DNA: TGTGCCAGCAGGGGACGCGGGAGAGAAAAACTGTTTTTT

V gene: TRBV7-2
J gene: TRBJ1-5
clone size: -
D gene: -
CDR3 protein: CASSNRPSGIHEHF
CDR3 DNA: TGTGCCAGCAGCAACCGGCCTAGCGGGATCCACGAGCATTTT

V gene: TRBV7-8
J gene: TRBJ2-7
clone size: few
D gene: TRBD2
CDR3 protein: CASSPDPLGLVPYEQYF
CDR3 DNA: TGTGCCAGCAGCCCCGACCCCCTCGGACTAGTTCCCTACGAGCAGTACTTC

V gene: TRBV27
J gene: TRBJ1-1
clone size: -
D gene: -
CDR3 protein: CASSFVLGKAFF
CDR3 DNA: TGTGCCAGCAGTTTCGTCTTGGGAAAAGCTTTCTTT

V gene: TRBV10-3
J gene: TRBJ2-7
clone size: many
D gene: -
CDR3 protein: CAIRDRSSYEQYF
CDR3 DNA: TGTGCCATCAGGGACAGAAGTTCCTACGAGCAGTACTTC

V gene: TRBV12-3/TRBV12-4
J gene: TRBJ1-3
clone size: -
D gene: -
CDR3 protein: CAGSPPGVRAGNTIYF
CDR3 DNA: TGTGCCGGCAGTCCCCCCGGTGTCAGGGCAGGAAACACCATATATTTT

V gene: TRBV28
J gene: TRBJ2-5
clone size: many
D gene: -
CDR3 protein: CASSFTGGETQYF
CDR3 DNA: TGTGCCAGCAGTTTTACCGGGGGCGAGACCCAGTACTTC

V gene: TRBV2
J gene: TRBJ2-6
clone size: many
D gene: -
CDR3 protein: CASKTGPQGGANVLTF
CDR3 DNA: TGTGCCAGCAAAACCGGGCCCCAGGGTGGGGCCAACGTCCTGACTTTC

V gene: TRBV29-1
J gene: TRBJ1-4
clone size: many
D gene: TRBD1
CDR3 protein: CSVAAGGYHEKLFF
CDR3 DNA: TGCAGCGTCGCCGCAGGGGGCTATCATGAAAAACTGTTTTTT

V gene: TRBV12-3/TRBV12-4
J gene: TRBJ1-2
clone size: -
D gene: -
CDR3 protein: CASSLGLQDYGYTF
CDR3 DNA: TGTGCCAGCAGCTTGGGACTACAGGACTATGGCTACACCTTC

V gene: TRBV25-1
J gene: TRBJ1-5
clone size: -
D gene: -
CDR3 protein: CASLRSYGQPQHF
CDR3 DNA: TGTGCCAGCCTTAGGTCGTACGGGCAGCCCCAGCATTTT

V gene: TRBV2
J gene: TRBJ1-1
clone size: once
D gene: -
CDR3 protein: CACSARTANTEAFF
CDR3 DNA: -

V gene: TRBV24-1
J gene: TRBJ2-2
clone size: once
D gene: -
CDR3 protein: CATSDPSGNTGELFF
CDR3 DNA: TGTGCCACCAGTGACCCAAGCGGCAACACCGGGGAGCTGTTTTTT

V gene: TRBV19
J gene: TRBJ1-2
clone size: many
D gene: -
CDR3 protein: CASSTQNGYTF
CDR3 DNA: TGTGCCAGTAGTACCCAGAATGGCTACACCTTC

V gene: TRBV5-1
J gene: TRBJ1-1
clone size: -
D gene: -
CDR3 protein: CASSLRGGGMNTEAFF
CDR3 DNA: TGCGCCAGCAGCTTGCGAGGGGGGGGCATGAACACTGAAGCTTTCTTT

V gene: TRBV7-9
J gene: TRBJ1-6
clone size: -
D gene: -
CDR3 protein: CASDYVGGNSPLHF
CDR3 DNA: TGTGCCAGCGACTACGTAGGGGGGAATTCACCCCTCCACTTT

V gene: TRBV28
J gene: TRBJ1-4
clone size: -
D gene: -
CDR3 protein: CASQSGGGFFEKLFF
CDR3 DNA: TGTGCCAGCCAGTCCGGGGGAGGTTTTTTTGAAAAACTGTTTTTT